These 22 T cell receptor beta chains were all obtained from the same sample, sequenced in a study of blood T cell repertoires in COVID-19. The assay was immunoSEQ multiplex PCR, and TCRdb's table has in-frame clones only and misses some. The sample has 200,000 to 250,000 clones, roughly 85% seen once. Sequenced: peripheral blood. These receptors all stem from a man aged 35-49 years with acute or convalescent COVID-19.

The gene calls are TRBV7-9 and TRBJ1-2; 7 nucleotides match TRBD1. The CDR3 spans 13 residues. The V gene's germline CDR1 is SEHNR and CDR2 FQNEAQ (reference sequence). With 4 bases clipped from V and 4 bases from J, the junction kept 3 bases outside the gene matches. Written as DNA, the CDR3 is TGTGCCAGCAGCTCCAGACAGGGCTATGGCTACACCTTC. Translated: CASSSRQGYGYTF.

The V and J genes are TRBV4-3 and TRBJ2-7; TRBD2 aligns across 11 bases. CDR3 length: 15 amino acids. Trimming cost V 4 bases and J 6 bases; bases outside gene matches: 8. The germline V gene has CDR1 LGHNA and CDR2 YSLEER. CDR3 amino acids: CASSLGGLAGGEQYF. The CDR3 nucleotides are TGCGCCAGCAGCCTCGGCGGCCTAGCGGGGGGCGAGCAGTACTTC.

The chain employs TRBV5-4 and TRBJ1-1; TRBD1 matches 8 bases. The CDR3 length is 14 residues. Germline V gives CDR1 SGHNT, CDR2 YYREEE (reference sequence). The J segment lost 4 bases and the V segment lost 2 bases, leaving 4 bases of the junction unmatched. This CDR3 reads CASSFPDRATEAFF. For the CDR3, the DNA is TGTGCCAGCAGCTTTCCGGACAGGGCCACTGAAGCTTTCTTT.

The sample holds many counts of this clone. The chain employs TRBV7-8 and TRBJ1-1; unclear D gene. There are 14 residues in the CDR3. The germline V gene encodes CDR1 SGHVS and CDR2 FQNEAQ. V lost 1 base to trimming and J lost 5 bases, with 11 bases between them. The DNA of the CDR3 is TGTGCCAGCAGCTTAGGGCTTGGGCAGACTGAAGCTTTCTTT. Translated: CASSLGLGQTEAFF.

The chain joins TRBV28 to TRBJ2-6, with D perhaps TRBD1 (6 bases). The germline V gene encodes CDR1 MDHEN and CDR2 SYDVKM. The V gene lost 4 bases and the J gene lost 0 bases, with 7 bases spanning the gap. The CDR3 sequence is 15 residues long. CDR3 nucleotides: TGTGCCAGCAGTTCACAGGGCTCTGGGGCCAACGTCCTGACTTTC. Translation gives CASSSQGSGANVLTF.

There are many counts of this clone. The chain couples TRBV4-3 to TRBJ1-2; 7 bases fit TRBD1. The germline V gene has CDR1 LGHNA and CDR2 YSLEER. J was trimmed by 6 bases and V by 1 base; bases with no gene match: 8. CDR3 length: 15 residues. The CDR3 DNA reads as TGCGCCAGCAGCCAAGGCTTCGGACAGGACCATGGCTACACCTTC. The encoded protein is CASSQGFGQDHGYTF.

This chain joins TRBV30 and TRBJ2-7; 8 bases are shared with TRBD1. This CDR3 spans 13 amino acids. Germline CDR1 reads GTSNPN; CDR2 reads SVGIG (reference sequence). With V trimmed by 1 base and J by 6 bases, 5 bases remained unmatched. CDR3 protein: CAWSGTGWAEQYF. CDR3 DNA sequence: TGTGCCTGGAGTGGGACAGGGTGGGCCGAGCAGTACTTC.

This chain joins TRBV5-1 and TRBJ1-5; maybe TRBD1 (6 bases). Germline values: CDR1 SGHRS, CDR2 YFSETQ. Trimming took 1 base from V and 8 from J, leaving 13 bases between them. This CDR3 is built from 14 residues. DNA of the CDR3: TGCGCCAGCAGCTTGACAGGGAGTGGGGAGCCCCAGCATTTT. Its protein product is CASSLTGSGEPQHF.

The chain joins TRBV7-9 to TRBJ1-1, with D possibly matching TRBD1 (6 bases). CDR1 SEHNR and CDR2 FQNEAQ come from the germline V gene (reference sequence). V was cut by 5 bases and J by 0 bases, with 10 bases left in between. CDR3 length: 14 residues. The CDR3 is CASSPGTLNTEAFF. The CDR3 region has the DNA TGTGCCAGCAGCCCCGGGACATTGAACACTGAAGCTTTCTTT.

This clone occurred a few times. This CDR3 is CASSLYGTGSGGRTEAFF. CDR3 bases: TGTGCCAGCAGTTTATACGGGACAGGGTCAGGCGGAAGGACTGAAGCTTTCTTT. V usage is TRBV27 and J usage is TRBJ1-1; 9 bases are shared with TRBD1. V was clipped by 1 base and J by 5 bases; unmatched bases: 14. The CDR3 totals 18 residues. Germline loops: CDR1 MNHEY, CDR2 SMNVEV (reference sequence).

This CDR3 is CASSQDPNREQYF. CDR3 DNA sequence: TGCGCCAGCAGCCAAGACCCGAATAGAGAGCAGTACTTC. V and J are TRBV4-3 and TRBJ2-7; D is uncertain. The CDR3 contains 13 residues. The V end lost 0 bases, the J end lost 7 bases, and 10 bases lay between the germline ends. Germline values: CDR1 LGHNA, CDR2 YSLEER.

This clone was seen more than once but under ten times. The chain couples TRBV3-1 (or the pseudogene TRBV3-2) to TRBJ1-3; maybe TRBD1 (6 bases). Germline assignment: CDR1 LGHDT and CDR2 YNNKEL (reference sequence). The CDR3 covers 16 residues. The ends were cut back, 0 bases at V and 5 bases at J, with 14 bases in the middle. The CDR3 coding sequence is TGTGCCAGCAGCCAAGATGTTGGACAGTGGAGAAACACCATATATTTT. It is translated as CASSQDVGQWRNTIYF.

This clone occurred a few times. The J gene is TRBJ1-3, the V gene TRBV19; D is ambiguous. CDR1 and CDR2 (germline): LNHDA, SQIVND (reference sequence). The CDR3 loop spans 16 amino acids. Deletions cut 4 bases from V and 4 bases from J, with 17 bases between. CDR3 in DNA: TGTGCCAGTAGTAATATGGTCTCAGCGGGCGGAAACACCATATATTTT. It encodes CASSNMVSAGGNTIYF.

This chain joins TRBV10-3 and TRBJ2-3; TRBD2 matches at 13 bases. CDR1 and CDR2 from the germline V gene are ENHRY and SYGVKD. V dropped 2 bases and J dropped 1; count of bases not matched to a gene: 0. CDR3 length: 16 residues. In DNA form, the CDR3 reads TGTGCCATCAGTGAGGGGACTAGCGGGGGCACAGATACGCAGTATTTT. It encodes CAISEGTSGGTDTQYF.

The chain uses TRBV27 and TRBJ2-5; 7 nucleotides align to TRBD2. The germline V gene has CDR1 MNHEY and CDR2 SMNVEV (reference sequence). The CDR3 spans 14 residues. The trim removed 4 bases at V and 1 base at J, leaving 3 bases unmatched. CDR3 protein: CASSSRGVQETQYF. CDR3 in DNA: TGTGCCAGCAGTTCACGGGGGGTCCAAGAGACCCAGTACTTC.

The rearrangement uses TRBV19 and TRBJ1-1, with a possible D match to TRBD1 (6 bases). The CDR3 contains 13 residues. V shed 5 bases and J shed 3 bases, with 10 bases lying between them. Per the germline V gene, CDR1 is LNHDA and CDR2 is SQIVND (reference sequence). CDR3 protein: CASSVRGDTEAFF. The CDR3, as DNA: TGTGCCAGTAGTGTCAGGGGAGACACTGAAGCTTTCTTT.

The chain links TRBV5-4 to TRBJ1-2, with TRBD1 matching 7 bases. Germline V gene lookup returns CDR1 SGHNT and CDR2 YYREEE (reference sequence). This CDR3 is built from 17 residues. V trimming: 4 bases; J trimming: 1 base; junction bases outside the gene matches: 13. This CDR3 is CASSVQGSGGFNYGYTF. CDR3 bases: TGTGCCAGCAGCGTACAGGGGTCTGGGGGATTTAACTATGGCTACACCTTC.

The genes are TRBV3-1 (or the pseudogene TRBV3-2) and TRBJ1-1; D possibly corresponds to TRBD1 (5 bases). CDR1 LGHDT and CDR2 YNNKEL come from the germline V gene (reference sequence). The CDR3 totals 15 residues. Trimming took off 1 base at V and 6 bases at J, with 15 bases between the two ends. The CDR3 nucleotides are TGTGCCAGCAGCCAAGGCCGGGGGGGTCGAGCTGAAGCTTTCTTT. It translates to CASSQGRGGRAEAFF.

This CDR3 reads CASSLVLSSNQPQHF. The DNA for the CDR3 is TGTGCCAGCAGCTTGGTTCTGAGTAGCAATCAGCCCCAGCATTTT. The chain employs TRBV5-5 and TRBJ1-5; D remains unclear. The CDR3 totals 15 residues. Trimming removed 0 bases from V and 0 bases from J, with 7 bases in between. Germline values: CDR1 SGHKS, CDR2 YYEKEE (reference sequence).

The rearrangement joins TRBV9 to TRBJ2-7; 8 bases line up with TRBD2. The CDR3 has 15 residues. Germline values: CDR1 SGDLS, CDR2 YYNGEE. V shed 0 bases, J shed 2 bases, and the junction held 4 bases outside the gene matches. DNA for the CDR3: TGTGCCAGCAGCGTAGAAGGGACTAGTGCCTACGAGCAGTACTTC. Encoded protein: CASSVEGTSAYEQYF.

The V call is TRBV21-1, the J call TRBJ1-1. TRBV21-1 is labeled a pseudogene. This CDR3 contains 14 residues. CDR3 in amino acids: CASRAHRENTEAFF. DNA of the CDR3: TGTGCCAGCAGGGCCCACCGGGAGAACACTGAAGCTTTCTTT.

The chain uses TRBV24-1 and TRBJ2-5; D gene uncertain. The CDR3 spans 16 residues. V shed 2 bases and J shed 5 bases, with 17 bases lying between them. Germline V CDR1 and CDR2: KGHDR, SFDVKD. In DNA, the CDR3 is TGTGCCACCAGTGATTCTGCCTTGGCCCCCGGGGAGACCCAGTACTTC. Residues: CATSDSALAPGETQYF.